This T cell receptor (beta chain) was recovered during a study of T cells in Graves' hyperthyroidism and ophthalmopathy. Extraction of PBMCs used approximately 10 ml of fresh peripheral blood. Germline V gene sequence: CDR1 LNHDA, CDR2 SQIVND (reference sequence). This CDR3 is built from 14 residues. Trimming took off 3 bases at V and 2 bases at J, with 10 bases between the two ends. It was RNA transcripts that yielded the amplified TCR beta CDR3 regions. Initially, a first-round RT-PCR of the TCR CDR3 employed the HTBI primer set. TCRdb recomputed calls from the multiplex PCR reads with MiXCR, one row per CDR3 protein. The sample holds 600,000 to 850,000 distinct CDR3 sequences; around 19% are singletons and the top ten take 16%.

This clonotype originated in a woman in her forties or fifties with Graves' hyperthyroidism that later progressed to Graves' ophthalmopathy. The sample comprised blood. The genes are TRBV19 and TRBJ1-2; D uncertain. CDR3 DNA sequence: TGTGCCAGTAGTATGGCGTACACCAACTATGGCTACACCTTC. It codes for CASSMAYTNYGYTF. Variable domain in full (rest from reference TRBV19 and TRBJ1-2): DGGITQSPKYLFRKEGQNVTLSCEQNLNHDAMYWYRQDPGQGLRLIYYSQIVNDFQKGDIAEGYSVSREKKESFPLTVTSAQKNPTAFYLCASSMAYTNYGYTFGSGTRLTVV.